This TCR beta chain emerged from a study of beta chain features in type 1 diabetes. Overall study findings and caveats: For type 1 diabetes patients, VDJ junctions showed fewer insertions and more deletions.

The CDR3 is made up of 14 amino acids. Trimming took 11 bases from V and 5 from J, leaving 16 bases between them. CDR1 is ENHRY, CDR2 SYGVKD, per germline. With regard to this clone: Its antigen is undetermined.

CD4+ naive, central memory, regulatory and stem cell-like memory cells were sorted via CD45RO/CCR7/CD25/CD127/CD95/CD27. Sequenced material consisted of expressed TCRB transcripts (all of the isolated RNA was reverse transcribed). Naive, central memory and regulatory T cell samples came to a mean of approximately 3.6 million reads. Repertoires were generated with immunoSEQ multiplex PCR, while TCRdb's copy carries only in-frame clones and drops some. In the table there are a few hundred thousand clones, approximately 15% of which are singletons. The source material was naive CD4+ T cells from blood. The chain couples TRBV10-3 to TRBJ1-6, with D perhaps matching TRBD1 (5 bases). This sequence originates from a man aged 30 to 45 in good health. The CDR3, as DNA: TGTGCCTCCCGGGAGGGGCTGAATAATTCACCCCTCCACTTT. Translating it yields CASREGLNNSPLHF.